This is a list of T cell receptor beta chains from one sample in a study of shared clonotypes between healthy human individuals. Clones were read by immunoSEQ multiplex PCR, and TCRdb kept only the in-frame ones, dropping some. Here the sample spans about 610,000 clones, roughly 96% being singletons. The material sequenced was naive CD8+ T cells sorted from blood. These receptors were taken from a woman between 25 and 40 years old in good health. Both conserved end residues are part of each CDR3. A D gene is named only where the DNA matches it firmly. Clone size is stated in some rows and not others, as once, few, many or a class when expanded.

J gene,D gene,clone size,V gene,CDR3 protein,CDR3 DNA
TRBJ2-7,-,-,TRBV28,CASSPRWGSNFYEQYF,TGTGCCAGCAGTCCCCGCTGGGGGTCTAATTTCTACGAGCAGTACTTC
TRBJ2-7,TRBD1,-,TRBV11-2,CASRGTGTYEQYF,TGTGCCAGCAGGGGGACAGGGACCTACGAGCAGTACTTC
TRBJ2-7,TRBD1,-,TRBV28,CASSPLRTGGEYEQYF,TGTGCCAGCAGTCCCCTTCGGACAGGGGGCGAGTACGAGCAGTACTTC
TRBJ2-7,TRBD2,-,TRBV5-6,CASSWGTSGSPGFYEQYF,TGTGCCAGCAGCTGGGGGACTAGCGGGAGTCCGGGTTTCTACGAGCAGTACTTC
TRBJ2-1,-,-,TRBV15,CATSGVDPNEQFF,TGTGCCACCAGCGGAGTAGACCCAAATGAGCAGTTCTTC
TRBJ2-3,TRBD1,-,TRBV11-2,CASSRHRGSTDTQYF,TGTGCCAGCAGCCGGCACAGGGGAAGTACAGATACGCAGTATTTT
TRBJ1-6,TRBD1,-,TRBV28,CASSFGQGVYNSPLHF,TGTGCCAGCAGTTTCGGACAGGGGGTTTATAATTCACCCCTCCACTTT
TRBJ2-1,TRBD2,-,TRBV2,CASVTGLGQFF,TGTGCCAGCGTAACCGGACTAGGTCAGTTCTTC
TRBJ1-2,TRBD1,-,TRBV27,CASSRGGQGYYGYTF,TGTGCCAGCAGTAGGGGAGGACAGGGGTACTATGGCTACACCTTC
TRBJ2-2,TRBD2,-,TRBV19,CASSWGAGGAGELFF,TGTGCCAGTAGTTGGGGAGCGGGAGGGGCCGGGGAGCTGTTTTTT
TRBJ2-5,TRBD2,-,TRBV28,CASSLSPGLADQETQYF,TGTGCCAGCAGTTTGTCTCCGGGACTAGCGGACCAAGAGACCCAGTACTTC
TRBJ2-7,-,-,TRBV7-9,CASSSPDRRISYEQYF,TGTGCCAGCAGCTCTCCGGACAGACGGATCTCCTACGAGCAGTACTTC
TRBJ1-1,-,-,TRBV7-9,CASSQSRTEVNTEAFF,TGTGCCAGCAGCCAATCTCGGACAGAAGTGAACACTGAAGCTTTCTTT
TRBJ2-7,TRBD2,-,TRBV27,CASSPGVAGVSYEQYF,TGTGCCAGCAGTCCCGGGGTAGCGGGAGTCTCCTACGAGCAGTACTTC
TRBJ2-1,-,-,TRBV7-9,CASSLMGNRRDEQFF,TGTGCCAGCAGCTTAATGGGGAATAGGAGGGATGAGCAGTTCTTC
TRBJ2-7,TRBD1,-,TRBV2,CASRQGAREQYF,TGTGCCAGCAGACAGGGGGCTCGGGAGCAGTACTTC
TRBJ1-3,-,-,TRBV4-1,CASSQDPTEHANTIYF,TGCGCCAGCAGCCAAGATCCGACAGAACATGCAAACACCATATATTTT
TRBJ2-1,-,-,TRBV10-3,CAIRATRSSYNEQFF,TGTGCCATCAGAGCGACTAGAAGCTCCTACAATGAGCAGTTCTTC
TRBJ2-7,-,-,TRBV27,CASSLLGGGYEQYF,TGTGCCAGCAGTTTACTTGGGGGTGGCTACGAGCAGTACTTC
TRBJ2-7,-,-,TRBV5-6,CASTREEGRSSYEQYF,TGTGCCAGCACCCGAGAGGAAGGGCGGAGCTCCTACGAGCAGTACTTC
TRBJ2-4,-,once,TRBV13,CASSPGGLIQYF,TGTGCCAGCAGCCCCGGTGGACTCATTCAGTACTTC
TRBJ2-7,-,-,TRBV27,CASSLTGLSYEQYF,TGTGCCAGCAGTTTAACCGGATTATCCTACGAGCAGTACTTC
TRBJ1-2,-,-,TRBV29-1,CSVPTTRTVYGYTF,TGCAGCGTCCCCACTACCCGGACAGTCTATGGCTACACCTTC
TRBJ2-7,TRBD1,-,TRBV7-9,CASSQGQVDYEQYF,TGTGCCAGCAGCCAGGGACAGGTGGACTACGAGCAGTACTTC
TRBJ2-5,TRBD1,-,TRBV4-1,CASSQDLLPGQGETQYF,TGCGCCAGCAGCCAAGATTTGTTGCCGGGACAGGGCGAGACCCAGTACTTC
TRBJ2-3,TRBD2,-,TRBV7-8,CASRRTSGRAGTDTQYF,TGTGCCAGCAGGCGGACTAGCGGGAGGGCCGGCACAGATACGCAGTATTTT